A single sample is the source of the 16 T cell receptor beta chains below, sequenced in a study of shared clonotypes between healthy human individuals. Positively selected for CCR7, the CD45RO-negative cells used as naive CD8 cells excluded terminally differentiated effector memory CD45RA+ cells. The table came from immunoSEQ multiplex PCR; TCRdb's copy has only in-frame clones and leaves some out. The profile shows 500,000 to 700,000 clones, roughly 95% of them singletons. Sequencing was done on a sample of naive CD8+ T cells sorted from blood. These receptors all come from a woman in her thirties in good health.

The chain links TRBV27 to TRBJ1-1; 8 bases match TRBD1. Trimming removed 6 bases from V and 1 base from J; junction bases left unmatched: 10. Per the germline V gene, CDR1 is MNHEY and CDR2 is SMNVEV (reference sequence). The CDR3 runs 16 residues. The CDR3 DNA reads TGTGCCAGCAGCACGGACAGGGAGGGATGGAACACTGAAGCTTTCTTT. Translation: CASSTDREGWNTEAFF.

This clone is a singleton in its sample. This chain uses TRBV7-9 with TRBJ2-7, with TRBD2 matching 14 bases. Germline lookup yields CDR1 SEHNR and CDR2 FQNEAQ (reference sequence). V gave up 6 bases and J gave up 3 bases; unmatched junction bases: 10. The CDR3 loop spans 17 amino acids. The CDR3 sequence: CASRDDGTSGSIYEQYF. CDR3 coding DNA: TGTGCCAGCAGGGATGACGGGACTAGCGGGAGCATCTACGAGCAGTACTTC.

The chain links TRBV19 to TRBJ2-7, with TRBD2 as a possible D gene (5 bases). The germline gives CDR1 LNHDA, CDR2 SQIVND (reference sequence). The CDR3 extends over 12 amino acids. V was trimmed by 2 bases and J by 6 bases, leaving 8 bases between them. The CDR3 loop is CASSIIGSEQYF. The DNA for the CDR3 is TGTGCCAGTAGTATAATAGGGAGCGAGCAGTACTTC.

The chain couples TRBV7-8 to TRBJ2-2, with 9 positions matching TRBD2. CDR3 length equals 14 residues. V lost 6 bases to trimming and J lost 5 bases; unmatched junction nucleotides: 4. CDR1 is SGHVS and CDR2 is FQNEAQ in the germline V gene. CDR3 coding DNA: TGTGCCAGCAGGAGACTAGCGGAGACCGGGGAGCTGTTTTTT. It is translated as CASRRLAETGELFF.

CDR3 region: CASSQMGQGYEQYF. CDR3 DNA sequence: TGCGCCAGCAGCCAGATGGGACAGGGCTACGAGCAGTACTTC. The V gene is TRBV5-1, the J gene TRBJ2-7; 9 bases map to TRBD1. The germline CDR1 and CDR2 sequences are SGHRS and YFSETQ. The CDR3 sequence is 14 residues long. The trim removed 4 bases at V and 3 bases at J, leaving 5 bases unmatched.

The chain carries TRBV11-1 and TRBJ1-2, with D perhaps TRBD1 (6 bases). Between the trimmed V and J ends, which lost 5 bases and 4 bases, there was a span of 14 bases. Germline V gene sequence: CDR1 SGHAT, CDR2 FQDESV (reference sequence). The CDR3 has 14 amino acids. CDR3 residues: CASSDLDSRYGYTF. The CDR3 coding sequence is TGTGCCAGCAGCGATCTGGACAGCCGCTATGGCTACACCTTC.

J is TRBJ1-1 and V is TRBV5-1, with TRBD1 matching 9 bases. Germline trimming cut 4 bases from V and 7 bases from J; bases unmatched to any gene: 14. This CDR3 has 16 residues. The germline gives CDR1 SGHRS, CDR2 YFSETQ. The CDR3 region is CASSPGQGSPGGEAFF. DNA for the CDR3: TGCGCCAGCAGCCCTGGACAGGGGTCCCCCGGTGGTGAAGCTTTCTTT.

This chain connects TRBV10-1 to TRBJ2-1; D possibly matches TRBD1 or TRBD2 (5 bases each). V lost 5 bases, J lost 15 bases, and 20 bases lay in between. This CDR3 comprises 13 residues. Germline values: CDR1 WNHNN, CDR2 SYGVQD (reference sequence). The CDR3 coding sequence is TGCGCCAGCAGTCCCGGGACCGGAACAATGGGGTTCTTC. Its protein product is CASSPGTGTMGFF.

This chain links TRBV19 with TRBJ2-1; a possible D gene is TRBD2 (6 bases). V lost 8 bases, J lost 3 bases, and 17 bases lay in between. From germline, CDR1 is LNHDA and CDR2 SQIVND (reference sequence). The CDR3 is made up of 15 amino acids. The CDR3 loop reads CASQADQGGYNEQFF. The CDR3 DNA sequence: TGTGCCAGTCAGGCGGATCAGGGAGGCTACAATGAGCAGTTCTTC.

The chain uses TRBV5-1 and TRBJ2-6, with D unclear. CDR3 length: 15 amino acids. V lost 0 bases and J 2 bases, leaving 6 bases between the germline ends. CDR1 and CDR2 (germline): SGHRS, YFSETQ. CDR3 nucleotide sequence: TGCGCCAGCAGCTTGGACGGAACTGGGGCCAACGTCCTGACTTTC. Residues: CASSLDGTGANVLTF.

V is TRBV9 and J is TRBJ2-1; 7 nucleotides line up with TRBD2. This CDR3 is built from 14 residues. The trim removed 2 bases at V and 8 bases at J, leaving 7 bases unmatched. The V gene's germline CDR1 is SGDLS and CDR2 YYNGEE. The CDR3 here is CASSVMGSGDEQFF. Here the CDR3 DNA reads TGTGCCAGCAGCGTTATGGGAAGCGGGGATGAGCAGTTCTTC.

V is TRBV4-1 and J is TRBJ2-3, with D possibly TRBD2 on 5 matching bases. V was cut by 4 bases and J by 0 bases, with 8 bases left in between. The CDR3 has 14 residues. Per the germline V gene, CDR1 is MGHRA and CDR2 is YSYEKL. DNA for the CDR3: TGCGCCAGCAGCCCGGGGTATAGCACAGATACGCAGTATTTT. Residues: CASSPGYSTDTQYF.

The chain joins TRBV19 to TRBJ1-5, with 12 bases matching TRBD1. The CDR3 extends over 16 amino acids. J was trimmed by 7 bases and V by 4 bases; bases with no gene match: 8. CDR1 and CDR2 from the germline V gene are LNHDA and SQIVND (reference sequence). CDR3: CASSTDPGTGGQPQHF. CDR3 sequence (DNA): TGTGCCAGTAGTACAGACCCTGGGACAGGGGGCCAGCCCCAGCATTTT.

The V gene is TRBV4-1, the J gene TRBJ1-1, with D unclear. Trimming removed 4 bases at V and 1 base at J, with 10 bases between. The CDR3 covers 14 residues. Per germline, CDR1 MGHRA and CDR2 YSYEKL. CDR3 nucleotides: TGCGCCAGCAGCCCCGGGATCGAGAACACTGAAGCTTTCTTT. It translates to CASSPGIENTEAFF.

The rearrangement uses TRBV27 and TRBJ2-5; 11 bases agree with TRBD1. V dropped 5 bases and J dropped 3; count of bases not matched to a gene: 5. CDR1 and CDR2 (germline): MNHEY, SMNVEV (reference sequence). The CDR3 runs 15 residues. In DNA form, the CDR3 reads TGTGCCAGCAGTACAGGGACAGGGGGAAAAGAGACCCAGTACTTC. This translates into CASSTGTGGKETQYF.

Points on this clone: The identical CDR3 is also encoded by other nucleotide sequences in the sample. This rearrangement joins TRBV4-1 to TRBJ2-7; 9 bases are a match to TRBD2. The CDR3 has 14 residues. Germline V gene lookup returns CDR1 MGHRA and CDR2 YSYEKL. V shed 1 base, J shed 2 bases, and the junction held 0 bases outside the gene matches. Written as DNA, the CDR3 is TGCGCCAGCAGCCAAGGGACTAGCGCCTACGAGCAGTACTTC. This encodes CASSQGTSAYEQYF.